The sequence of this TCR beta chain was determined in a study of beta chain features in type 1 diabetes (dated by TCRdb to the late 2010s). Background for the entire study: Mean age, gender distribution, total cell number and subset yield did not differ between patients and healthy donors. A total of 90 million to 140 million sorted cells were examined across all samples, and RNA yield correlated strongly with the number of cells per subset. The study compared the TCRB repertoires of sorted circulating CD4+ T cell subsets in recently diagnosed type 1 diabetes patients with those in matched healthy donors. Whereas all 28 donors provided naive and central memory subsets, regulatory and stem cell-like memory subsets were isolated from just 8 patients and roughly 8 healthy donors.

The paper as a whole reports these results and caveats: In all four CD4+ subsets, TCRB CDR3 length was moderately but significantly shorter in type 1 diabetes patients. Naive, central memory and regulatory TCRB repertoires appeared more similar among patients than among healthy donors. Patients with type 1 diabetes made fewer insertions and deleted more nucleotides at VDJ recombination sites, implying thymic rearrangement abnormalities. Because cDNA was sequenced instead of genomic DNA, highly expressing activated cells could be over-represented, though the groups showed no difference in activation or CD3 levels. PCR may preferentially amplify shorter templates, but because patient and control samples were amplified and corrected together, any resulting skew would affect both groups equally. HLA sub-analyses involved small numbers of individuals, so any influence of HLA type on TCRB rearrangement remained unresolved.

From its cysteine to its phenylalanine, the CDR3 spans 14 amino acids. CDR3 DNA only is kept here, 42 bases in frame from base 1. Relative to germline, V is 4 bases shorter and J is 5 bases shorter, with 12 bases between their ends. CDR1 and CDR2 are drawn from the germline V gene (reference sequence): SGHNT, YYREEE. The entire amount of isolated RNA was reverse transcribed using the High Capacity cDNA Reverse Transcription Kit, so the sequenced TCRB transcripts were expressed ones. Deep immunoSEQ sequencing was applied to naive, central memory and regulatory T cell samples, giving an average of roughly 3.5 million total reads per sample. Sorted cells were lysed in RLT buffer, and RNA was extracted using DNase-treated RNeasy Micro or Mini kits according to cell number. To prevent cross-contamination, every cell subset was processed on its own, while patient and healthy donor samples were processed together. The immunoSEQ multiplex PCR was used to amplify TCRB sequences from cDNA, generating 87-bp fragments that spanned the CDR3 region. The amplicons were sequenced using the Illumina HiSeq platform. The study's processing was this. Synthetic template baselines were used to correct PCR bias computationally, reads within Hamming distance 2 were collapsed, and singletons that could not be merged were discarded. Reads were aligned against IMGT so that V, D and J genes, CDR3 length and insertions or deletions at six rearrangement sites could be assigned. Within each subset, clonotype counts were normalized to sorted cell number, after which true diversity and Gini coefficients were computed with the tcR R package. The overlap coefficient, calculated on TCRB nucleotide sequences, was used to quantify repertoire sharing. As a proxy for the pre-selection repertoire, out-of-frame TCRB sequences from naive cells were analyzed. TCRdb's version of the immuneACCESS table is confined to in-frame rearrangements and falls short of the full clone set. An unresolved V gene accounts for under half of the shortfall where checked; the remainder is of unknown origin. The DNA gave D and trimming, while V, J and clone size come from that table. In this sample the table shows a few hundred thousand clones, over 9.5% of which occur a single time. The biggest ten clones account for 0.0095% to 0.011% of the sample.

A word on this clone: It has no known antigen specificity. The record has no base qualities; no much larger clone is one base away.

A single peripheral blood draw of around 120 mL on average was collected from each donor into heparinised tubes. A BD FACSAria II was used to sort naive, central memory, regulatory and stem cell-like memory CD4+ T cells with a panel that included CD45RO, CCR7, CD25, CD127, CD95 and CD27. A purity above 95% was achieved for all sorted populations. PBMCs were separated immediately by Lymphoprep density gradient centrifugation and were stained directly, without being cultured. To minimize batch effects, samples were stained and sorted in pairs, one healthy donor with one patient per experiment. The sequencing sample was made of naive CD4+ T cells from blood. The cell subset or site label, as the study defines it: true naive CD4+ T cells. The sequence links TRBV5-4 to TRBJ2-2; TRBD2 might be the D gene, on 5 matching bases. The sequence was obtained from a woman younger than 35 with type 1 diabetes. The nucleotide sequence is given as TGTGCCAGCAGCCTCCGGACGGGGACCGGGGAGCTGTTTTTT. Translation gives CASSLRTGTGELFF.